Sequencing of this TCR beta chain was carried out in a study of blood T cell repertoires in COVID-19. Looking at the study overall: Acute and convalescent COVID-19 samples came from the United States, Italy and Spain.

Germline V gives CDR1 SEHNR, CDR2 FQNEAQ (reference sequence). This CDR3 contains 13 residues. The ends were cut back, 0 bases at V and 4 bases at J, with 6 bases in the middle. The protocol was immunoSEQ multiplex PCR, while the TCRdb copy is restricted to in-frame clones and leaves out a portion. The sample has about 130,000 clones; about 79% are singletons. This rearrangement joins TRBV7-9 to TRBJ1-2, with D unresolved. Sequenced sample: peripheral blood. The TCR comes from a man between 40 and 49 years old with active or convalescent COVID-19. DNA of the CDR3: TGTGCCAGCAGCTTAGCCCGCAGCTATGGCTACACCTTC. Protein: CASSLARSYGYTF.